Below, 22 T cell receptor beta chains from the same sample are listed, as sequenced in a study of T cells expressing NK-cell markers. TCRdb reprocessed the 5' RACE reads, with one entry per CDR3 protein and no DNA. This sample's table reports over 200,000 distinct CDR3 sequences. Sequenced: blood T cells: a sorted CD56 or NKG2C T cell subset, CD4+ or CD8+ T cells, or bulk PBMC T cells (not recorded which). Receptors were obtained from a man aged 18-30 years in good health.

This chain's CDR3 is CASSLGGDYEQYF. The chain links TRBV7-9 to TRBJ2-7. The CDR3 covers 13 residues. Per the germline V gene, CDR1 is SEHNR and CDR2 is FQNEAQ (reference sequence). The full variable domain, rest sourced from reference TRBV7-9 and TRBJ2-7, is DTGVSQNPRHKITKRGQNVTFRCDPISEHNRLYWYRQTLGQGPEFLTYFQNEAQLEKSRLLSDRFSAERPKGSFSTLEIQRTEQGDSAMYLCASSLGGDYEQYFGPGTRLTVT.

V is TRBV29-1 and J is TRBJ2-7; lacking DNA, the TRBD2 call made by TCRdb goes unchecked. The CDR3 extends over 13 amino acids. Germline loops: CDR1 SQVTM, CDR2 ANQGSEA. The CDR3 spells CSVGLALSYEQYF.

This chain connects TRBV9 to TRBJ2-1; as DNA is missing, the TRBD1 call by TCRdb cannot be tested. This CDR3 is 14 amino acids long. The germline gives CDR1 SGDLS, CDR2 YYNGEE. The CDR3 reads CASNTGVNYNEQFF.

This chain connects TRBV20-1 to TRBJ1-2; the TCRdb call, TRBD1, lacks DNA for checking. The CDR3 is 14 residues long. From germline, CDR1 is DFQATT and CDR2 SNEGSKA (reference sequence). The CDR3 protein is CSARNPTGAVGYTF.

This rearrangement joins TRBV5-1 to TRBJ2-1; TCRdb names TRBD2, which stays unverified in the absence of DNA. The CDR3 runs 16 residues. Germline CDR1 reads SGHRS; CDR2 reads YFSETQ. CDR3 region: CASSLDRGGGSNEQFF.

The rearrangement links TRBV7-2 to TRBJ2-3; as DNA is missing, the TRBD1 call by TCRdb cannot be tested. This CDR3 contains 13 residues. Germline values: CDR1 SGHTA, CDR2 FQGNSA. The CDR3 reads CASSPPLQDTQYF.

This sequence joins TRBV18 and TRBJ1-5; with no DNA, the TCRdb D assignment of TRBD1 cannot be verified. CDR1 and CDR2 (germline): KGHSH, LQKENI. The CDR3 length is 14 residues. The CDR3: CASSPGGRDQPQHF.

The rearrangement uses TRBV7-3 and TRBJ2-3; checking the TCRdb D call of TRBD1 is not possible without DNA. The CDR3 totals 16 residues. The germline gives CDR1 SGHTA, CDR2 FQGTGA. The CDR3 loop is CASSLTRSGGAGTQYF.

The V gene is TRBV6-5, the J gene TRBJ1-2; TCRdb outputs TRBD1, but without DNA this stays unchecked. The CDR3 contains 13 residues. Germline CDR1 reads MNHEY; CDR2 reads SVGAGI. CDR3 sequence reads: CASSYGGIGGYTF.

This chain links TRBV5-5 with TRBJ2-3; as DNA is missing, the TRBD2 call by TCRdb cannot be tested. Looked up from germline, CDR1 is SGHKS and CDR2 is YYEKEE (reference sequence). The length of the CDR3 is 15 residues. The CDR3 loop reads CASSFAGGLTDTQYF.

This sequence joins TRBV28 and TRBJ2-7. CDR1 is MDHEN and CDR2 is SYDVKM in the germline V gene. The CDR3 contains 11 residues. CDR3 protein: CASNESYEQYF. Together with reference TRBV28 and TRBJ2-7, the CDR3 gives the full variable domain: DVKVTQSSRYLVKRTGEKVFLECVQDMDHENMFWYRQDPGLGLRLIYFSYDVKMKEKGDIPEGYSVSREKKERFSLILESASTNQTSMYLCASNESYEQYFGPGTRLTVT.

V usage is TRBV7-9 and J usage is TRBJ2-2. This CDR3 has 12 residues. Germline V gene lookup returns CDR1 SEHNR and CDR2 FQNEAQ (reference sequence). The CDR3 here is CASSSYTGELFF.

This chain connects TRBV14 to TRBJ1-5. In germline, CDR1 is SGHDN, CDR2 FVKESK. The CDR3 consists of 13 residues. Here the CDR3 reads CASSQDLNQPQHF.

The V and J genes are TRBV19 and TRBJ1-1; TCRdb reports TRBD1, a call that lacks DNA to check it against. From germline, CDR1 is LNHDA and CDR2 SQIVND (reference sequence). This CDR3 has 16 residues. The CDR3 loop reads CASSIYPGVDGTEAFF.

The genes are TRBV10-2 and TRBJ1-5; as DNA is missing, the TRBD1 call by TCRdb cannot be tested. Per germline, CDR1 WSHSY and CDR2 SAAADI. The CDR3 runs to 12 residues. CDR3 sequence reads: CASSVGGEPQHF.

The chain recombines TRBV5-6 with TRBJ2-5; with no DNA, the TCRdb D assignment of TRBD1 cannot be verified. The CDR3 contains 15 residues. The germline V gene encodes CDR1 SGHDT and CDR2 YYEEEE. CDR3 region: CASSDLGTAGETQYF. Variable domain in full (rest from reference TRBV5-6 and TRBJ2-5): DAGVTQSPTHLIKTRGQQVTLRCSPKSGHDTVSWYQQALGQGPQFIFQYYEEEERQRGNFPDRFSGHQFPNYSSELNVNALLLGDSALYLCASSDLGTAGETQYFGPGTRLLVL.

The genes are TRBV5-1 and TRBJ1-3; checking the TCRdb D call of TRBD1 is not possible without DNA. CDR3 length: 15 amino acids. From germline, CDR1 is SGHRS and CDR2 YFSETQ. The CDR3 sequence: CASSSGEPFGNTIYF.

This rearrangement joins TRBV10-1 to TRBJ2-5; the D gene TCRdb calls, TRBD2, cannot be checked with no DNA. Germline CDR1 WNHNN, CDR2 SYGVQD (reference sequence). This CDR3 contains 18 residues. The CDR3 spells CASRDGLAGGPYQETQYF.

The gene calls are TRBV11-1 and TRBJ2-1; the TCRdb D gene call, TRBD1, has no DNA to confirm it. This CDR3 has 15 residues. CDR1 is SGHAT, CDR2 FQDESV, per germline (reference sequence). The CDR3: CASTKGGGLRDEQFF.

The chain joins TRBV7-2 to TRBJ2-5; the TCRdb D gene call, TRBD2, has no DNA to confirm it. CDR1 and CDR2 from the germline V gene are SGHTA and FQGNSA. The CDR3 length is 14 residues. The chain's CDR3 is CASTHGLTQETQYF.

The CDR3 here is CASINSGTQRNEQFF. V is TRBV28 and J is TRBJ2-1; TCRdb's D call of TRBD2 is untestable without DNA. The CDR3 runs 15 residues. Germline-derived CDR1 and CDR2 are MDHEN and SYDVKM.

The chain combines TRBV11-1 with TRBJ2-2; TCRdb reports TRBD2, a call that lacks DNA to check it against. Germline CDR1 and CDR2: SGHAT and FQDESV (reference sequence). The CDR3 contains 18 residues. The CDR3 reads CASSQRRRGRSDTGELFF.